This T cell receptor beta chain comes out of a study of blood T cell repertoires in COVID-19. Background on the study: Acute-phase and convalescent COVID-19 samples originated in the United States, Italy and Spain.

Original data processing: Reference gene primers were amplified, and this amplification served to estimate nucleated cell counts. Sequencing used immunoSEQ multiplex PCR; TCRdb keeps in-frame clones, though not all of them. V and J calls and clone size are those listed in that table; D and trimming were worked out from the DNA. The sample contains 210,000 or so clones, 65% to 90% of which appear only once. The source is a human donor in a cohort sampled during active COVID-19. The sequenced sample consisted of peripheral blood.

The CDR3: CASRDRGLSFF. The CDR3 DNA sequence: TGTGCCAGCCGAGACAGGGGGCTGTCTTTCTTT. The chain is built from TRBV18 and TRBJ1-1; the match to TRBD1 covers 10 bases. The CDR3 runs 11 residues. V was clipped by 8 bases and J by 12 bases; unmatched bases: 6. The V gene's germline CDR1 is KGHSH and CDR2 LQKENI.